This T cell receptor beta chain was sequenced during a study of molecular identifiers for immune sequencing clone quantification. This clonotype was seen many times. Unmatched junction bases numbered 11, after V lost 2 bases and J lost 6 bases. This CDR3 has 15 residues. Germline CDR1 SGHDT, CDR2 YYEEEE. Preparation of the bulk TCR libraries relied on previously described methods and listed TCR primers. Using its own MiXCR run on the PCR reads, TCRdb lists one record per CDR3 protein. Of about 640,000 distinct CDR3 sequences in the sample, 20% were seen once. Sequencing was carried out using naive CD8+ T cells from blood, with Jurkat cell RNA spiked in. The sample's subset: FACS-sorted CD8+CD4-CCR7+CD45RA+ naive T cells. The TCR originated in a human donor in good health. Some libraries in this study had Jurkat cell RNA spiked in. This sequence joins TRBV5-6 and TRBJ2-7; 7 nucleotides line up with TRBD2. In DNA form, the CDR3 reads TGTGCCAGCAGCTTCAAAGCGGGAAGTGAGCGCGAGCAGTACTTC. Translating it yields CASSFKAGSEREQYF.